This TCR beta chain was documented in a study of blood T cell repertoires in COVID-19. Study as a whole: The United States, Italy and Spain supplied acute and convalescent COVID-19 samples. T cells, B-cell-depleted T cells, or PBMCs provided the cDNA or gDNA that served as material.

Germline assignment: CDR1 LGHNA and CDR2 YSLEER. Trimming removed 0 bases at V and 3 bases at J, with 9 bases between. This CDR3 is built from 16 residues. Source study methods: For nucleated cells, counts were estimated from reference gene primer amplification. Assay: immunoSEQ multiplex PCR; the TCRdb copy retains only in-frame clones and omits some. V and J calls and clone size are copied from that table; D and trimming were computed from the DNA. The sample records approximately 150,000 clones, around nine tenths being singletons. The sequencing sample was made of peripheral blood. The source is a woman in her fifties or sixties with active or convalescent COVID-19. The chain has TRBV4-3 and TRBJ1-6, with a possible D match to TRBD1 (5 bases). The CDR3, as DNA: TGCGCCAGCAGCCAAGATGCAGGGTTCTATAATTCACCCCTCCACTTT. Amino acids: CASSQDAGFYNSPLHF.